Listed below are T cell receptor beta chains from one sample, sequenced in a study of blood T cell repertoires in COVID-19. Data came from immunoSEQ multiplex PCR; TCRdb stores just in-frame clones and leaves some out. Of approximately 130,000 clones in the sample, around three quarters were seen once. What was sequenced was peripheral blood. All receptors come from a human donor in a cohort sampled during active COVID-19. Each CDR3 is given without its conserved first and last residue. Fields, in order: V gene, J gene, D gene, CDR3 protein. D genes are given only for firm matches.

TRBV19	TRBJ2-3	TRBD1	ASSIALDRVSTDTQY
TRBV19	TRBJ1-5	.	ASSIRGTGYSNQPQH
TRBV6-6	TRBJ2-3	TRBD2	ASSYSSGGATDTQY
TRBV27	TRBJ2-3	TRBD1	ASSLAGQGTTDTQY
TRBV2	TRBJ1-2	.	ASTRDTLYGYT
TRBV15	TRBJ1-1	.	ATSRLGADTEAF
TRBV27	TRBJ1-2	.	ASNYIPQEGGYT
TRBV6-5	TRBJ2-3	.	ASSQDSRRTDTQY
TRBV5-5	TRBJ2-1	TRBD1	ASSLGQGADNEQF
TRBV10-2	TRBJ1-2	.	ASSESGGRNYGYT
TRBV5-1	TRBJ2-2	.	ASSLDAAYSGELF
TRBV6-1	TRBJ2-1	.	ASSGAGKSSYNEQF
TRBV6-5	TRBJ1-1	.	ASSYEQLNTEAF
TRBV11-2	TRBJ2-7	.	ASSLGGPSYEQY
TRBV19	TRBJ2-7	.	ASSQQGSYEQY
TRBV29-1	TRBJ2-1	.	SVGDSKGYNEQF
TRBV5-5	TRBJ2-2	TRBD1	ASSSSTGLGTGELF
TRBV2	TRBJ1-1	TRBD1	ASSGDRGAF
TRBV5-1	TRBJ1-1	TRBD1	ASSPTSWARGQAF
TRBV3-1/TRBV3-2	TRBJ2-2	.	ASSPTTPGELF